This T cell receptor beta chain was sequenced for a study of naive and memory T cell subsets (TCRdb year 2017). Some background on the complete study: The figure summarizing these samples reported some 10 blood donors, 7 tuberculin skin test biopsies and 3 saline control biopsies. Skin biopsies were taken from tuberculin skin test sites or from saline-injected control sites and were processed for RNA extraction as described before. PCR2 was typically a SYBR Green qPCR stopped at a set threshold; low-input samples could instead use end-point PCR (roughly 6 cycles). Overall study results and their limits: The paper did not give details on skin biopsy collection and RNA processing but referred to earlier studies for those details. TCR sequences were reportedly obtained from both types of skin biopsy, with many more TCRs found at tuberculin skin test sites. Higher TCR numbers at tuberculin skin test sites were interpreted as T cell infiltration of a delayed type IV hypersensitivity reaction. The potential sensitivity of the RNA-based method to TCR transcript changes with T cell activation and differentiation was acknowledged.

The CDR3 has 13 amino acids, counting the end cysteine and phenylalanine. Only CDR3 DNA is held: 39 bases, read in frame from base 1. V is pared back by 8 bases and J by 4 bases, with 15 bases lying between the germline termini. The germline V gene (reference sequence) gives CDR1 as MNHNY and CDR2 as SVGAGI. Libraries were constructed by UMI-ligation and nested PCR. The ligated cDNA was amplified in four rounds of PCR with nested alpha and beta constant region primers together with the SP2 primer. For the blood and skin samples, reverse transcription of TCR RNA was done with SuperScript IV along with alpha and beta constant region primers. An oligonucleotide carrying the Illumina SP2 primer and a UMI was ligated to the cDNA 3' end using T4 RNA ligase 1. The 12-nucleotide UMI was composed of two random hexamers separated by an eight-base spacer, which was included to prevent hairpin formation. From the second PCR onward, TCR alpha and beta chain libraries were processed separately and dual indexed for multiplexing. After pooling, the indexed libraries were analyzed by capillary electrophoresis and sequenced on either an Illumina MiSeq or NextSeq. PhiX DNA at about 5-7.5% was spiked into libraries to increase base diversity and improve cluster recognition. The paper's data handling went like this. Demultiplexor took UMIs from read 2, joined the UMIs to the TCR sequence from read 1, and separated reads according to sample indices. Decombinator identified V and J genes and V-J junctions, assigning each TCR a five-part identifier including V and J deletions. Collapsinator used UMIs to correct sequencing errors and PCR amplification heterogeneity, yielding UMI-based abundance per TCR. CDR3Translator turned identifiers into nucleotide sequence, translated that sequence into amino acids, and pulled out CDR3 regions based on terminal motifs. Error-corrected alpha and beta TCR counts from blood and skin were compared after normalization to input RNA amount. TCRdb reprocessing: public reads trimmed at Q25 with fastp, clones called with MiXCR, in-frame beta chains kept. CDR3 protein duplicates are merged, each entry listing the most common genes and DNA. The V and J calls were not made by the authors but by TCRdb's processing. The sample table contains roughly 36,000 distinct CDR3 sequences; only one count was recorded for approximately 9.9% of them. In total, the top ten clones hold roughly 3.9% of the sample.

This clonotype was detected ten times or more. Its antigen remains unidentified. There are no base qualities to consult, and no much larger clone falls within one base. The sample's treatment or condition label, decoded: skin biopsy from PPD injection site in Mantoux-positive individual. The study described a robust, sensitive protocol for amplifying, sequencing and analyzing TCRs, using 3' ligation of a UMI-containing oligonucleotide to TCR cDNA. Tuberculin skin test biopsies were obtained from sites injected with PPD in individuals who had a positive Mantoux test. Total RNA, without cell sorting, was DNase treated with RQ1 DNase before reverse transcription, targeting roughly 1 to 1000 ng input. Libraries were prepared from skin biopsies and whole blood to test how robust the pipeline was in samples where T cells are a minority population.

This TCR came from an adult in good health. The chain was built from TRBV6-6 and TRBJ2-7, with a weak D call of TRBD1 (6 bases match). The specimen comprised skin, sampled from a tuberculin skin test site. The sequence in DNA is TGTGCCAGCGGCTGGGGACAAGCGTACGAGCAGTACTTC. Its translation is CASGWGQAYEQYF.